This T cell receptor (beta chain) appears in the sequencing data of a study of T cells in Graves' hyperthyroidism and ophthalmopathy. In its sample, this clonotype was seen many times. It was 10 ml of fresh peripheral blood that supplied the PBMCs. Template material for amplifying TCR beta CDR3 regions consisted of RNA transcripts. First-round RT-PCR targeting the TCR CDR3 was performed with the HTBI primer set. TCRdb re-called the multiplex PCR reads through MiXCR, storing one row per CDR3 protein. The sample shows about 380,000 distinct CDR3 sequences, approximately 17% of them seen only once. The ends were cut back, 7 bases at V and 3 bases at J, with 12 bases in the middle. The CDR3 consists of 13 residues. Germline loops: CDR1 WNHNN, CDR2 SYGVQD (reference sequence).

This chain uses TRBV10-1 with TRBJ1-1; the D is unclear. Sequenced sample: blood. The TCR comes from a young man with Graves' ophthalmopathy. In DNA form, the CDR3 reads TGCGCCAGCAAGGGCGGGAGCGACACTGAAGCTTTCTTT. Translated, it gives CASKGGSDTEAFF.